The T cell receptor (beta chain) under discussion was sequenced for a study of CD8+ T cells in alopecia areata. Trimming cost V 4 bases and J 4 bases, with 10 bases left between them. The CDR3 is 13 residues long. Germline values: CDR1 GTSNPN, CDR2 SVGIG (reference sequence). RNA, once extracted, was reverse transcribed into cDNA for use as the sequencing template. Data came from immunoSEQ multiplex PCR; TCRdb stores just in-frame clones and leaves some out. The table lists some 100,000 clones, approximately 38% of them singletons, with over 3% in the top ten. Sample: CD4+ T cells sorted from blood. This clonotype was sampled from a human donor with alopecia areata. The chain links TRBV30 to TRBJ2-2, with D perhaps matching TRBD1 (5 bases). CDR3 DNA sequence: TGTGCCTGGACAGGGCATGGCACCGGGGAGCTGTTTTTT. Translating gives CAWTGHGTGELFF.